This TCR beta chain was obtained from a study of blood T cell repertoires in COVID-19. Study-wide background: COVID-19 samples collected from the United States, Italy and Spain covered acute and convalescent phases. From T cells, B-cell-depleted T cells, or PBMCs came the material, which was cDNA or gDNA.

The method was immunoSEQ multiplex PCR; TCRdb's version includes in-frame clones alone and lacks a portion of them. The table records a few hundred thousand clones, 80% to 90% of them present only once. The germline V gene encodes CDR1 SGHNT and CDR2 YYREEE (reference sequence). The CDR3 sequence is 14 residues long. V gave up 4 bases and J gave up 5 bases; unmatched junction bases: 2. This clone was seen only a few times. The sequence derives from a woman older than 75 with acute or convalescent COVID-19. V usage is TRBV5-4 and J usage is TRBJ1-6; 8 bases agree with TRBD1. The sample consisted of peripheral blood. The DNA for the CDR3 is TGTGCCAGCAGCCGGACAGGGAATAATTCACCCCTCCACTTT. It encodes CASSRTGNNSPLHF.